The 7 T cell receptor beta chains listed next were all sequenced from one sample in a study of blood T cell repertoires in COVID-19. The data were produced by immunoSEQ multiplex PCR, yet TCRdb's version contains in-frame clones alone and is incomplete. The sample holds under 200,000 clones; approximately 84% are singletons and the top ten take about 0.95%. The sequenced material came from peripheral blood. The receptors originated from a man aged 40-55 years with acute or convalescent COVID-19.

This clone appeared a single time. The chain couples TRBV6-5 to TRBJ1-1, with TRBD1 matching over 11 bases. The CDR3 consists of 14 residues. Losses at the gene ends were 5 bases for V and 4 bases for J; bases not matched to a gene: 3. Per the germline V gene, CDR1 is MNHEY and CDR2 is SVGAGI. The CDR3 DNA reads TGTGCCAGCAGTCAGGACAGGGGGCGCACTGAAGCTTTCTTT. Protein sequence: CASSQDRGRTEAFF.

About this clone itself: Other DNA sequences in the sample encode the same CDR3. The J gene is TRBJ1-1, the V gene TRBV18, with 8 bases aligning to TRBD1. With 4 bases clipped from V and 3 bases from J, the junction kept 4 bases outside the gene matches. The length of the CDR3 is 14 residues. Germline CDR1 reads KGHSH; CDR2 reads LQKENI. This chain's CDR3 is CASSLLDRDTEAFF. CDR3 nucleotide sequence: TGTGCCAGCTCACTCTTGGACAGGGACACTGAAGCTTTCTTT. The whole variable domain, remainder taken from reference TRBV18 and TRBJ1-1, is NAGVMQNPRHLVRRRGQEARLRCSPMKGHSHVYWYRQLPEEGLKFMVYLQKENIIDESGMPKERFSAEFPKEGPSILRIQQVVRGDSAAYFCASSLLDRDTEAFFGQGTRLTVV.

In this sample, this clone turned up a few times. V is TRBV28 and J is TRBJ1-1; D is unclear. Germline CDR1 reads MDHEN; CDR2 reads SYDVKM. The length of the CDR3 is 14 residues. Trimming took 5 bases from V and 4 from J, leaving 14 bases between them. The CDR3 protein is CASSGGQIPTEAFF. CDR3 DNA sequence: TGTGCCAGCAGTGGCGGCCAGATCCCCACTGAAGCTTTCTTT. The full variable domain, completed using reference TRBV28 and TRBJ1-1, is DVKVTQSSRYLVKRTGEKVFLECVQDMDHENMFWYRQDPGLGLRLIYFSYDVKMKEKGDIPEGYSVSREKKERFSLILESASTNQTSMYLCASSGGQIPTEAFFGQGTRLTVV.

This chain uses TRBV15 with TRBJ1-5, with 7 bases matching TRBD1. Germline lookup yields CDR1 LNHNV and CDR2 YYDKDF (reference sequence). CDR3 length: 15 residues. Losses at the gene ends were 5 bases for V and 3 bases for J; bases not matched to a gene: 7. CDR3 protein: CATSQYRGSNQPQHF. In DNA, the CDR3 is TGTGCCACCAGCCAATACAGGGGTTCCAATCAGCCCCAGCATTTT.

The rearrangement links TRBV19 to TRBJ1-1; 7 nucleotides agree with TRBD1. CDR3 length: 14 residues. Germline CDR1 is LNHDA and CDR2 is SQIVND (reference sequence). The trim removed 5 bases at V and 5 bases at J, leaving 8 bases unmatched. The CDR3 is CASSSETGRTEAFF. CDR3 coding DNA: TGTGCCAGTAGTTCTGAGACAGGGAGGACTGAAGCTTTCTTT.

The rearrangement uses TRBV2 and TRBJ2-1, with 9 bases lining up with TRBD2. This CDR3 has 13 amino acids. From germline, CDR1 is SNHLY and CDR2 FYNNEI. Trimming at V came to 8 bases and at J to 8 bases, leaving 7 bases not matched to a gene. CDR3 DNA: TGTGCCAGCCAGCGGGAGGCTAACGATGAGCAGTTCTTC. It codes for CASQREANDEQFF.

The chain joins TRBV3-1 (or the pseudogene TRBV3-2) to TRBJ1-2; D not certain. In germline, CDR1 is LGHDT, CDR2 YNNKEL (reference sequence). V was pared by 1 base and J by 4 bases, with 19 bases between. The CDR3 runs 17 residues. CDR3 sequence reads: CASSQGPESYAGYGYTF. CDR3 in DNA: TGTGCCAGCAGCCAAGGTCCAGAGTCATATGCAGGCTATGGCTACACCTTC.